The 2 T cell receptor beta chains presented below share a single source sample, sequenced in a study of blood T cell repertoires in COVID-19. Produced via immunoSEQ multiplex PCR; TCRdb's table is partial and in-frame only. Among roughly 360,000 clones, roughly 86% were seen once, and the ten largest hold about 1.5%. Sequencing was performed on PBMCs or T cells enriched from blood (not recorded which). The source is a young man who had recovered from COVID-19.

The rearrangement uses TRBV4-1 and TRBJ1-5, with unresolved D. This CDR3 has 15 residues. The V gene lost 0 bases and the J gene lost 4 bases, with 10 bases spanning the gap. Germline CDR1 is MGHRA and CDR2 is YSYEKL. The CDR3 reads CASSQEVTVNQPQHF. The DNA of the CDR3 is TGCGCCAGCAGCCAAGAAGTCACAGTTAATCAGCCCCAGCATTTT.

The chain links TRBV10-3 to TRBJ1-4; the match to TRBD1 covers 8 bases. With 4 bases clipped from V and 6 bases from J, the junction kept 4 bases outside the gene matches. CDR1 is ENHRY and CDR2 is SYGVKD in the germline V gene. The length of the CDR3 is 14 residues. In nucleotides, the CDR3 is TGTGCCATCAGTGGGACAGGGTTTGATGAAAAACTGTTTTTT. Amino acids: CAISGTGFDEKLFF.